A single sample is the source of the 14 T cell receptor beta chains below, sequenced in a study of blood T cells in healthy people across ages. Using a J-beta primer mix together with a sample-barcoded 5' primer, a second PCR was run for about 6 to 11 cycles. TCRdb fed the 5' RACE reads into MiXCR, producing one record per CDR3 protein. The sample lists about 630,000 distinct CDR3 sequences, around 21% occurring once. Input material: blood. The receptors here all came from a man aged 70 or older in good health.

The CDR3 DNA follows: TGTGCCAGCAGTTACTTCAGGGACTACGAGCAGTACTTC. It translates to CASSYFRDYEQYF. The rearrangement uses TRBV6-5 and TRBJ2-7, with D possibly being TRBD1 (5 bases). V lost 1 base and J 3 bases, leaving 7 bases between the germline ends. The CDR3 length is 13 residues. Germline assignment: CDR1 MNHEY and CDR2 SVGAGI.

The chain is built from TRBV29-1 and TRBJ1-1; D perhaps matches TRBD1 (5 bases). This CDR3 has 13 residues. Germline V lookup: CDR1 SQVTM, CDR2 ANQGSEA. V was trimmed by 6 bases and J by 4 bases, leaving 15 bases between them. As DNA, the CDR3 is TGCAGCGTATCCCAGGGTAGCGGCACTGAAGCTTTCTTT. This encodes CSVSQGSGTEAFF.

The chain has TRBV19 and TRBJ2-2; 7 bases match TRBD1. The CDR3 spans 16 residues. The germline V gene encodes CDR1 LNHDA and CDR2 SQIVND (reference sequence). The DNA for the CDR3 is TGTGCGTCTAGGGCAGCGACAGGGCTGAACACCGGGGAGCTGTTTTTT. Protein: CASRAATGLNTGELFF.

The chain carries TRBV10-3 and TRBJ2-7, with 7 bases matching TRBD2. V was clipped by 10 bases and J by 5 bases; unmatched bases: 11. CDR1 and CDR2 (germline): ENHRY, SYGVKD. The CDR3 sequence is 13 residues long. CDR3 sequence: CATLLAEGHEQYF. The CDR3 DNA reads TGTGCCACCCTCCTAGCGGAGGGTCACGAGCAGTACTTC.

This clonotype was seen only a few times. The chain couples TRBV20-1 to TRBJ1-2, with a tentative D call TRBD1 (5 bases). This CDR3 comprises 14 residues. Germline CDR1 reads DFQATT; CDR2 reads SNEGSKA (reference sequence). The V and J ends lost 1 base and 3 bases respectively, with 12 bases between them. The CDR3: CSARGDLGDYGYTF. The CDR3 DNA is TGCAGTGCTAGAGGGGATCTGGGGGACTATGGCTACACCTTC.

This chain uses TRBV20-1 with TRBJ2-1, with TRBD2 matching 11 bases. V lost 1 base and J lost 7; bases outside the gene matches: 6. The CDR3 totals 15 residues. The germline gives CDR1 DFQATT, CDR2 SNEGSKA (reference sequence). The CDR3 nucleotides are TGCAGTGCTAGAGTAGCGGGAGGGCCGGGGAATGAGCAGTTCTTC. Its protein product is CSARVAGGPGNEQFF.

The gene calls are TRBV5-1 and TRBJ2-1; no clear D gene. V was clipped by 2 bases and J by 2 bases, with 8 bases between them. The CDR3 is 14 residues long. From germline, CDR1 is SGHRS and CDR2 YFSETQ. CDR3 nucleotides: TGCGCCAGCAGCTTTGGAGAGACCTACAATGAGCAGTTCTTC. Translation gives CASSFGETYNEQFF.

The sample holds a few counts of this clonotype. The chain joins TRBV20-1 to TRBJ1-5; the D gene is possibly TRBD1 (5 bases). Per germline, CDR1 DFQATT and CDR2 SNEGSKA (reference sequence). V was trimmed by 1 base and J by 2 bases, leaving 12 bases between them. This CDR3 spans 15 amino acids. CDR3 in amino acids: CSARVMAGRNQPQHF. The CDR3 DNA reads TGCAGTGCTAGAGTCATGGCAGGGCGCAATCAGCCCCAGCATTTT.

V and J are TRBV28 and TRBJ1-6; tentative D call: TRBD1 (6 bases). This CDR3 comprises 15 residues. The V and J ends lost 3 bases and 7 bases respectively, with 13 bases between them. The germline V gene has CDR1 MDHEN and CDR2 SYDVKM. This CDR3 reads CASSFQQGRNSPLHF. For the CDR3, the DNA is TGTGCCAGCAGTTTCCAGCAGGGGCGGAATTCACCCCTCCACTTT. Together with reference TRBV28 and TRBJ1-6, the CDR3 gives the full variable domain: DVKVTQSSRYLVKRTGEKVFLECVQDMDHENMFWYRQDPGLGLRLIYFSYDVKMKEKGDIPEGYSVSREKKERFSLILESASTNQTSMYLCASSFQQGRNSPLHFGNGTRLTVT.

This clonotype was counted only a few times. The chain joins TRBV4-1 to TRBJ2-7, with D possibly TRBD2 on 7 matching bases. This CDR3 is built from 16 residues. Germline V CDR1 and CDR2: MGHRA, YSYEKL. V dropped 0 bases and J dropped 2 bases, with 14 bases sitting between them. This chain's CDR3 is CASSQDRGRATYEQYF. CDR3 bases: TGCGCCAGCAGCCAAGATAGGGGGAGGGCTACCTACGAGCAGTACTTC.

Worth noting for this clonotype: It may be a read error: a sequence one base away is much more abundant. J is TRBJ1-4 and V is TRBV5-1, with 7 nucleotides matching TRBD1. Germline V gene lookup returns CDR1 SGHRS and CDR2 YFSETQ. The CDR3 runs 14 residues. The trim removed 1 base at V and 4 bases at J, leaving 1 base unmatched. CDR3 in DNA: TGCGCCAGCAGCTTGCGGGACAGTAATGAAAAACTGTTTTTT. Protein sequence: CASSLRDSNEKLFF.

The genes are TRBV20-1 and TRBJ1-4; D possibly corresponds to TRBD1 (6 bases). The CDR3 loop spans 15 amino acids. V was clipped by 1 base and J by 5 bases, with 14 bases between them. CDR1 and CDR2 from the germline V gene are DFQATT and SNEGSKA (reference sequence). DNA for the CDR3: TGCAGTGCTAGAGTACCAGGGGTTTCGAATGAAAAACTGTTTTTT. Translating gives CSARVPGVSNEKLFF.

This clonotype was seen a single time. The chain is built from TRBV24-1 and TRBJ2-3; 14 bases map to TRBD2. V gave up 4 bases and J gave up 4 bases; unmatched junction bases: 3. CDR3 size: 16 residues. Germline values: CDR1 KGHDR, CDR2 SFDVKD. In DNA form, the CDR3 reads TGTGCCACCAGTGAAGGGACTAGCGGGAGACCAGATACGCAGTATTTT. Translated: CATSEGTSGRPDTQYF.

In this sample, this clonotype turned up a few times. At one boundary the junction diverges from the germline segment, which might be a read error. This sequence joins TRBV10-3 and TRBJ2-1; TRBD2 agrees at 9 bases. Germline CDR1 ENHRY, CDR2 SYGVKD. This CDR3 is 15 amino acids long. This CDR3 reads CAVSESAGGPSYPFF. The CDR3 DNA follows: TGTGCCGTCAGTGAGTCGGCGGGAGGGCCCTCTTATCCGTTCTTC.